The 27 T cell receptor beta chains in this list originate from one sample, sequenced in a study of blood T cell repertoires in COVID-19. The method was immunoSEQ multiplex PCR; TCRdb's version includes in-frame clones alone and lacks a portion of them. The data show tens of thousands of clones, roughly nine tenths seen once. The specimen was peripheral blood. Source of these receptors: a human donor in a cohort sampled during active COVID-19.

The chain carries TRBV19 and TRBJ1-2; no clear D gene. The V end was cut by 4 bases, the J end by 0 bases, with 12 bases between. The CDR3 loop spans 15 amino acids. CDR1 is LNHDA, CDR2 SQIVND, per germline (reference sequence). In DNA form, the CDR3 reads TGTGCCAGTAGTACCCCCCGGGTCGCTAACTATGGCTACACCTTC. Translated: CASSTPRVANYGYTF.

The J gene is TRBJ2-5, the V gene TRBV24-1, with 8 bases matching TRBD1. The ends lost 3 bases at V and 2 bases at J; junction bases unmatched: 4. This CDR3 has 15 amino acids. The germline V gene encodes CDR1 KGHDR and CDR2 SFDVKD. This CDR3 reads CATSDVGQGQETQYF. CDR3 coding DNA: TGTGCCACCAGTGATGTCGGACAGGGACAAGAGACCCAGTACTTC.

This chain uses TRBV5-4 with TRBJ2-7, with TRBD1 matching over 7 bases. This CDR3 is 14 amino acids long. Unmatched junction bases numbered 8, after V lost 2 bases and J lost 6 bases. CDR1 and CDR2 (germline): SGHNT, YYREEE (reference sequence). Here the CDR3 reads CASSLGGRIGEQYF. The CDR3 region has the DNA TGTGCCAGCAGCTTAGGGGGCCGTATCGGCGAGCAGTACTTC. The full variable domain, with the rest looked up from reference TRBV5-4 and TRBJ2-7, is ETGVTQSPTHLIKTRGQQVTLRCSSQSGHNTVSWYQQALGQGPQFIFQYYREEENGRGNFPPRFSGLQFPNYSSELNVNALELDDSALYLCASSLGGRIGEQYFGPGTRLTVT.

The rearrangement uses TRBV5-1 and TRBJ2-7; TRBD1 agrees at 8 bases. The CDR3 has 16 residues. With V trimmed by 1 base and J by 0 bases, 6 bases remained unmatched. Germline V gene lookup returns CDR1 SGHRS and CDR2 YFSETQ. CDR3 sequence reads: CASSLTPGQDSYEQYF. CDR3 coding DNA: TGCGCCAGCAGCTTGACACCGGGACAGGACTCCTACGAGCAGTACTTC. The whole variable domain, remainder taken from reference TRBV5-1 and TRBJ2-7, is KAGVTQTPRYLIKTRGQQVTLSCSPISGHRSVSWYQQTPGQGLQFLFEYFSETQRNKGNFPGRFSGRQFSNSRSEMNVSTLELGDSALYLCASSLTPGQDSYEQYFGPGTRLTVT.

This clone was counted only a few times. The J gene is TRBJ2-2, the V gene TRBV10-1, with TRBD1 matching over 7 bases. CDR1 and CDR2 from the germline V gene are WNHNN and SYGVQD (reference sequence). The CDR3 has 14 amino acids. V shed 8 bases, J shed 4 bases, and the junction held 7 bases outside the gene matches. CDR3 in amino acids: CASGGQPPTGELFF. CDR3 nucleotides: TGCGCCAGCGGGGGACAGCCACCCACCGGGGAGCTGTTTTTT.

This chain uses TRBV11-3 with TRBJ1-1, with D maybe TRBD1 (5 bases). Looked up from germline, CDR1 is SGHNT and CDR2 is YENEEA. Trimming cost V 4 bases and J 8 bases, with 11 bases left between them. This CDR3 comprises 12 residues. CDR3 bases: TGTGCCAGCAGCTACATAAAGGGGGAAGCTTTCTTT. It is translated as CASSYIKGEAFF.

The chain uses TRBV6-2 or TRBV6-3 and TRBJ2-3; a possible D gene is TRBD2 (7 bases). The CDR3 covers 16 residues. Germline CDR1 is MNHEY and CDR2 is SVGEGT. V dropped 0 bases and J dropped 2 bases, with 12 bases sitting between them. This CDR3 is CASSYSRGRNTDTQYF. The CDR3 region has the DNA TGTGCCAGCAGTTACTCGCGGGGGCGAAACACAGATACGCAGTATTTT.

The rearrangement joins TRBV24-1 to TRBJ2-1; TRBD1 might be the D (6 bases). Germline V CDR1 and CDR2: KGHDR, SFDVKD. With 7 bases removed from V and 4 bases from J, the gap between germline ends came to 10 bases. This CDR3 comprises 13 residues. The CDR3 sequence: CATSRDNYNEQFF. The CDR3 DNA reads as TGTGCCACCAGCCGGGACAATTACAATGAGCAGTTCTTC.

The V and J genes are TRBV28 and TRBJ1-2; D gene unclear. Germline V gene sequence: CDR1 MDHEN, CDR2 SYDVKM. V gave up 3 bases and J gave up 2 bases, with 7 bases separating them. This CDR3 has 13 amino acids. CDR3 region: CASSLGRNYGYTF. The CDR3 DNA reads TGTGCCAGCAGTTTGGGCAGGAACTATGGCTACACCTTC.

This chain joins TRBV2 and TRBJ1-4; 8 positions match TRBD1. The V segment lost 8 bases and the J segment 8 bases; nucleotides outside the gene matches: 10. Germline CDR1 and CDR2: SNHLY and FYNNEI. The CDR3 loop spans 14 amino acids. The CDR3 here is CASAIDRGGEKLFF. The CDR3 region has the DNA TGTGCCAGCGCCATAGACAGGGGAGGCGAAAAACTGTTTTTT.

The chain uses TRBV25-1 and TRBJ2-5; 7 positions agree with TRBD1. Germline V lookup: CDR1 MGHDK, CDR2 SYGVNS. V was clipped by 7 bases and J by 2 bases; unmatched bases: 10. The CDR3 runs 15 residues. The CDR3 is CASTDTGTAQETQYF. The CDR3 nucleotides read TGTGCCAGCACAGATACCGGGACAGCACAAGAGACCCAGTACTTC.

The count of this clone is one. The chain uses TRBV7-9 and TRBJ1-4; TRBD1 is a possible D gene (5 bases). Trimming shortened V by 1 base and J by 8 bases, and 11 bases separated the two germline ends. Germline CDR1 reads SEHNR; CDR2 reads FQNEAQ (reference sequence). This CDR3 has 14 amino acids. DNA for the CDR3: TGTGCCAGCAGCTTAGGTCAGGGAGGGGAAAAACTGTTTTTT. Translating gives CASSLGQGGEKLFF.

The chain has TRBV27 and TRBJ1-1; 7 positions agree with TRBD1. The germline V gene has CDR1 MNHEY and CDR2 SMNVEV (reference sequence). The J segment lost 2 bases and the V segment lost 4 bases, leaving 7 bases of the junction unmatched. This CDR3 is built from 15 residues. CDR3 loop: CASSSTGIPNTEAFF. Here the CDR3 DNA reads TGTGCCAGCAGTTCGACAGGGATCCCTAACACTGAAGCTTTCTTT.

V usage is TRBV7-2 and J usage is TRBJ2-4; D is possibly TRBD2 (7 bases). The ends were cut back, 4 bases at V and 7 bases at J, with 14 bases in the middle. The CDR3 contains 14 residues. Germline CDR1 SGHTA, CDR2 FQGNSA. In DNA form, the CDR3 reads TGTGCCAGCAGCTCACCGGAGGGGGGGAACATTCAGTACTTC. Translation: CASSSPEGGNIQYF.

The chain uses TRBV25-1 and TRBJ2-1; TRBD1 matches at 10 bases. Losses at the gene ends were 5 bases for V and 6 bases for J; bases not matched to a gene: 7. The CDR3 length is 15 residues. The V gene's germline CDR1 is MGHDK and CDR2 SYGVNS. This CDR3 is CASSKTGGKGNEQFF. CDR3 nucleotide sequence: TGTGCCAGCAGTAAGACAGGGGGCAAAGGCAATGAGCAGTTCTTC. The full variable domain, completed using reference TRBV25-1 and TRBJ2-1, is EADIYQTPRYLVIGTGKKITLECSQTMGHDKMYWYQQDPGMELHLIHYSYGVNSTEKGDLSSESTVSRIRTEHFPLTLESARPSHTSQYLCASSKTGGKGNEQFFGPGTRLTVL.

The rearrangement uses TRBV7-3 and TRBJ2-3; D gene uncertain. The CDR3 runs 13 residues. Trimming left V 4 bases short and J 6 bases short, with 11 bases between. Germline values: CDR1 SGHTA, CDR2 FQGTGA. The CDR3 loop reads CASSSMLEDTQYF. Written as DNA, the CDR3 is TGTGCCAGCAGCTCGATGCTAGAGGATACGCAGTATTTT.

V and J are TRBV19 and TRBJ2-7; D gene uncertain. The CDR3 covers 12 residues. Germline values: CDR1 LNHDA, CDR2 SQIVND (reference sequence). V was clipped by 7 bases and J by 3 bases, with 10 bases between them. The DNA of the CDR3 is TGTGCCAGTACCTCCCCCCGCTACGAGCAGTACTTC. It translates to CASTSPRYEQYF.

The chain links TRBV19 to TRBJ1-2; the D is unclear. The V end was cut by 7 bases, the J end by 2 bases, with 14 bases between. CDR3 length equals 14 residues. CDR1 is LNHDA, CDR2 SQIVND, per germline (reference sequence). The CDR3: CASNKGPGNYGYTF. The CDR3 nucleotides read TGTGCCAGTAATAAAGGTCCAGGAAACTATGGCTACACCTTC. The full variable domain, in which reference TRBV19 and TRBJ1-2 provide the parts outside the CDR3, is DGGITQSPKYLFRKEGQNVTLSCEQNLNHDAMYWYRQDPGQGLRLIYYSQIVNDFQKGDIAEGYSVSREKKESFPLTVTSAQKNPTAFYLCASNKGPGNYGYTFGSGTRLTVV.

The chain has TRBV7-8 and TRBJ2-1; tentatively, D is TRBD2 (5 bases). The CDR3 totals 13 residues. The ends were cut back, 1 base at V and 10 bases at J, with 11 bases in the middle. CDR1 is SGHVS, CDR2 FQNEAQ, per germline. CDR3 sequence reads: CASSLELVGEQFF. The CDR3 region has the DNA TGTGCCAGCAGCTTAGAACTAGTTGGGGAGCAGTTCTTC.

This clone appeared a single time. The chain has TRBV20-1 and TRBJ1-5, with 7 bases identical to TRBD1. Germline lookup yields CDR1 DFQATT and CDR2 SNEGSKA (reference sequence). Trimming took 6 bases from V and 2 from J; bases not matched to a gene: 7. This CDR3 has 14 amino acids. CDR3 sequence: CSASSQGGNQPQHF. CDR3 in DNA: TGCAGTGCGAGTTCCCAGGGGGGCAATCAGCCCCAGCATTTT.

The J gene is TRBJ1-5, the V gene TRBV28; the match to TRBD1 covers 9 bases. V lost 5 bases and J lost 5; bases outside the gene matches: 7. CDR1 is MDHEN, CDR2 SYDVKM, per germline. This CDR3 comprises 15 residues. This CDR3 reads CASSPSGQGDQPQHF. The CDR3 DNA follows: TGTGCCAGCAGTCCATCGGGACAGGGAGATCAGCCCCAGCATTTT.

The table lists this clone with a few counts. The chain carries TRBV10-1 and TRBJ2-7, with D maybe TRBD2 (5 bases). The ends were cut back, 3 bases at V and 5 bases at J, with 14 bases in the middle. Per the germline V gene, CDR1 is WNHNN and CDR2 is SYGVQD (reference sequence). The CDR3 runs 14 residues. This chain's CDR3 is CASSDGGQRDEQYF. CDR3 in DNA: TGCGCCAGCAGTGATGGCGGGCAGCGCGACGAGCAGTACTTC.

The chain joins TRBV9 to TRBJ2-7; D remains unclear. Looked up from germline, CDR1 is SGDLS and CDR2 is YYNGEE. The CDR3 has 15 residues. Trimming removed 1 base at V and 0 bases at J, with 11 bases between. The CDR3 region has the DNA TGTGCCAGCAGCGTACATGAGGCGAGCTCCTACGAGCAGTACTTC. The encoded protein is CASSVHEASSYEQYF.

The V gene is TRBV6-5, the J gene TRBJ1-2; 8 bases map to TRBD1. Germline CDR1 reads MNHEY; CDR2 reads SVGAGI. The CDR3 spans 15 residues. Germline trimming cut 6 bases from V and 3 bases from J; bases unmatched to any gene: 9. CDR3 loop: CASSRLKTGDYGYTF. The DNA for the CDR3 is TGTGCCAGCAGCCGCCTGAAGACAGGGGACTATGGCTACACCTTC.

The chain recombines TRBV27 with TRBJ1-2, with TRBD1 matching over 8 bases. Germline loops: CDR1 MNHEY, CDR2 SMNVEV (reference sequence). The CDR3 contains 15 residues. After removal of 4 bases from V and 3 bases from J, the junction contained 7 bases not matched to a gene. Written as DNA, the CDR3 is TGTGCCAGCAGTTCTCGACAGGGGTGGGACTATGGCTACACCTTC. Protein product: CASSSRQGWDYGYTF.

The V call is TRBV3-1 (or the pseudogene TRBV3-2), the J call TRBJ2-7; 7 positions match TRBD1. The V gene end was trimmed by 1 base and the J gene end by 6 bases; junction bases not matched to a gene: 0. Looked up from germline, CDR1 is LGHDT and CDR2 is YNNKEL (reference sequence). This CDR3 is built from 12 residues. The CDR3 region has the DNA TGTGCCAGCAGCCAAGGACAGGGCGAGCAGTACTTC. Its protein is CASSQGQGEQYF.

The chain carries TRBV4-1 and TRBJ2-1, with 10 bases aligning to TRBD2. Germline lookup yields CDR1 MGHRA and CDR2 YSYEKL. The CDR3 loop spans 15 amino acids. Trimming removed 5 bases from V and 4 bases from J; junction bases left unmatched: 5. The CDR3 DNA is TGCGCCAGCAGCAACCAACTAGCGGGGTACAATGAGCAGTTCTTC. As protein: CASSNQLAGYNEQFF.